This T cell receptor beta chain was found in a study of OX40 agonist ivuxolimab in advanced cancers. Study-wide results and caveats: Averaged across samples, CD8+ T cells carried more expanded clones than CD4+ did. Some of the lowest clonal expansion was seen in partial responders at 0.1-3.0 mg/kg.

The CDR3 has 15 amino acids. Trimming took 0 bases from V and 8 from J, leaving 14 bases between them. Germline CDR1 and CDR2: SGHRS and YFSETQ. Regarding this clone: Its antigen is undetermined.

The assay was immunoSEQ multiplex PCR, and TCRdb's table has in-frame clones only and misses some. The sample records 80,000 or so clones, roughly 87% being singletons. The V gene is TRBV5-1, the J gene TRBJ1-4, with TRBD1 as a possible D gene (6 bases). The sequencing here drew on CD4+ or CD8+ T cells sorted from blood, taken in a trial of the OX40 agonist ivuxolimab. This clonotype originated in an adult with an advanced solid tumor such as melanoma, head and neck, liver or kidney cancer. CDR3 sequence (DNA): TGCGCCAGCAGCTTGGGTTTCGGACAGTGGGAAAAACTGTTTTTT. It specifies CASSLGFGQWEKLFF.